Sequencing of this T cell receptor beta chain was carried out in a study of T cell repertoires in cytomegalovirus infection. In the study overall: Selected CMV epitopes included recently identified HLA-C-restricted ones as well as well-studied HLA-B-restricted ones.

This clonotype was counted a few times. Its cognate antigen is unknown. CDR1 SGHTA and CDR2 FQGNSA come from the germline V gene. V was cut by 1 base and J by 0 bases, with 9 bases left in between. The CDR3 totals 15 residues. Study-wide results and limits: The study identified carriers of CMV plus the relevant HLA from cumulative public TCR beta family frequency.

Using its own MiXCR run on the reads, TCRdb lists one record per CDR3 protein. This table has 550,000 to 700,000 distinct CDR3 sequences, around 40% appearing once. This specimen consisted of cultured PBMCs, obtained from culture after CMV antigen stimulation. The TCR sequence derives from a human donor in good health (CMV status not recorded). Some clones in this sample may be carry-over from other donors' samples. This chain joins TRBV7-2 and TRBJ1-2; no clear D gene. Written as DNA, the CDR3 is TGTGCCAGCAGCTTAGTGGGTTCAGCTAACTATGGCTACACCTTC. Translating it yields CASSLVGSANYGYTF.